Listed here is a single T cell receptor beta chain. No antigen is known for it. Indicated time point: cycle 4 day 1 (C4D1), after 5 to 7 weeks of nivolumab. No patient escaped relapse after autologous stem cell transplantation, and brentuximab vedotin exposure varied. The sample is drawn from a study of PD-1 blockade in classical Hodgkin lymphoma. Study conclusions and caveats: Relapsed/refractory patients reportedly had lower baseline diversity than newly diagnosed patients. Complete responders had baseline diversity similar to newly diagnosed patients.

Produced via immunoSEQ multiplex PCR; TCRdb's table is partial and in-frame only. Of more than 85,000 clones detected, about 92% appear once; the ten largest clones hold roughly 19%. The sample consisted of peripheral blood mononuclear cells (PBMCs), taken before the fourth cycle of nivolumab. The receptor was isolated from a human donor with classical Hodgkin lymphoma.

CDR3 in amino acids: CAISDGQGYPYNEQFF. CDR3 sequence (DNA): TGTGCCATCAGTGACGGGCAGGGTTACCCCTACAATGAGCAGTTCTTC. This sequence joins TRBV10-3 and TRBJ2-1; TRBD1 is a possible D gene (5 bases). This CDR3 is built from 16 residues. Germline assignment: CDR1 ENHRY and CDR2 SYGVKD. V was cut by 3 bases and J by 2 bases, with 14 bases left in between.